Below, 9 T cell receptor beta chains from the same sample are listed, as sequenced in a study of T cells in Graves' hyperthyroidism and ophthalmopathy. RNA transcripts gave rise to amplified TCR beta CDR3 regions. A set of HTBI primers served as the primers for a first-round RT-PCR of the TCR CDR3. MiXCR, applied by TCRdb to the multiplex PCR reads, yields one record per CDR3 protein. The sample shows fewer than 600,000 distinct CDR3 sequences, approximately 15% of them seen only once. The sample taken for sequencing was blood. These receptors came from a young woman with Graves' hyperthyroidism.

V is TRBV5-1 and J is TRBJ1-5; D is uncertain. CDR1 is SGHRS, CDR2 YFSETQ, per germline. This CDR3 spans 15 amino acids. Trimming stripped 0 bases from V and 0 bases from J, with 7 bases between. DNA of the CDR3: TGCGCCAGCAGCTTGGGACCAGGTAGCAATCAGCCCCAGCATTTT. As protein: CASSLGPGSNQPQHF. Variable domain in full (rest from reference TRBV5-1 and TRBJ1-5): KAGVTQTPRYLIKTRGQQVTLSCSPISGHRSVSWYQQTPGQGLQFLFEYFSETQRNKGNFPGRFSGRQFSNSRSEMNVSTLELGDSALYLCASSLGPGSNQPQHFGDGTRLSIL.

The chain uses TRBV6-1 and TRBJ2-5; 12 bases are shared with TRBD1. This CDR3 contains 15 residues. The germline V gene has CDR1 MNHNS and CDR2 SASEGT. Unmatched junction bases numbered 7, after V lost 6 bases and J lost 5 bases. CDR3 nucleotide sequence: TGTGCCAGCAGGGTCGGGACAGGGGGCCGTGAGACCCAGTACTTC. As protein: CASRVGTGGRETQYF.

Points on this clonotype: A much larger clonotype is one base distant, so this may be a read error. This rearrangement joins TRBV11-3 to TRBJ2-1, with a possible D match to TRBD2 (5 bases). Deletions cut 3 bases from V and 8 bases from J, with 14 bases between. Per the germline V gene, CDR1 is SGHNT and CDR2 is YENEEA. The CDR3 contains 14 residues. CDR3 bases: TGTGCCAGCAGCTTGAGGGATGAGCCCCATGAGCAGTTCTTC. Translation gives CASSLRDEPHEQFF.

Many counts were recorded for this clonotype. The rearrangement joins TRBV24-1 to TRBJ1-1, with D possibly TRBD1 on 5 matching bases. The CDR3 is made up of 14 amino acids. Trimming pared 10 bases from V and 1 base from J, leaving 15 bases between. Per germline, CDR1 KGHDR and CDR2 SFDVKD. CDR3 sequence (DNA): TGTGCCACTTCATGGGGGGGGGAGAACACTGAAGCTTTCTTT. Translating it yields CATSWGGENTEAFF.

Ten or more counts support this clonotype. The CDR3 loop is CASSVVNTEAFF. CDR3 in DNA: TGTGCCAGCAGTGTCGTGAACACTGAAGCTTTCTTT. The chain has TRBV2 and TRBJ1-1; no definite D call. The ends were cut back, 4 bases at V and 0 bases at J, with 3 bases in the middle. Germline V gene lookup returns CDR1 SNHLY and CDR2 FYNNEI. This CDR3 has 12 residues.

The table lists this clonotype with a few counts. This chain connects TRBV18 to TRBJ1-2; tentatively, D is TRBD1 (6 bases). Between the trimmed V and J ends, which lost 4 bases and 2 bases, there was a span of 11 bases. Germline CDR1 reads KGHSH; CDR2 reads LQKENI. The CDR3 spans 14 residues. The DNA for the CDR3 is TGTGCCAGCTCACGACAGGAGCTGAACTATGGCTACACCTTC. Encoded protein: CASSRQELNYGYTF.

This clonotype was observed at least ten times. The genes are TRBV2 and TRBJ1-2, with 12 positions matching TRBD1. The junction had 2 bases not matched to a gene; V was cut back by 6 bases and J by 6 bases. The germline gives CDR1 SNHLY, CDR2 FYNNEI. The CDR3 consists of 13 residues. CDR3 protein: CASRGTGGDGYTF. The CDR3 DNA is TGTGCCAGCAGGGGGACAGGGGGCGATGGCTACACCTTC.

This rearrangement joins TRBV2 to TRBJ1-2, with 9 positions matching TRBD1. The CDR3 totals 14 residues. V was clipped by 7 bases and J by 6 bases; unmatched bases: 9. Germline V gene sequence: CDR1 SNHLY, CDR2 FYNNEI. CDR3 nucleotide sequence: TGTGCCAGCATCCGGGACAGGGAGTCTGATGGCTACACCTTC. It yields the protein CASIRDRESDGYTF.

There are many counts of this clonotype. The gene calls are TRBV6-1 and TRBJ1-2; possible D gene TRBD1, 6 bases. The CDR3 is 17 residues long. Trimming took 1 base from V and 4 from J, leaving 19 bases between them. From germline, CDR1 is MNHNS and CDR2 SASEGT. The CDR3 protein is CASSEGFGLGGGYGYTF. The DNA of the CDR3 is TGTGCCAGCAGTGAAGGGTTCGGACTGGGGGGCGGCTATGGCTACACCTTC.